The subject of this entry is one TCR beta chain. These data come from a study of T cells expressing NK-cell markers. CDR3 length: 17 amino acids. Germline CDR1 SGHDT, CDR2 YYEEEE. From the 5' RACE reads, TCRdb lists one entry per CDR3 protein and no DNA. This repertoire includes some 440,000 distinct CDR3 sequences. The origin of this receptor is a woman in her forties or fifties in good health. This chain links TRBV5-6 with TRBJ2-3; TCRdb lists TRBD2, though no DNA is available to test this call. Sequencing input: blood T cells: a sorted CD56 or NKG2C T cell subset, CD4+ or CD8+ T cells, or bulk PBMC T cells (not recorded which). CDR3 protein: CASSSAGTSGRMNTQYF. Combining the CDR3 with reference TRBV5-6 and TRBJ2-3 gives the whole variable domain DAGVTQSPTHLIKTRGQQVTLRCSPKSGHDTVSWYQQALGQGPQFIFQYYEEEERQRGNFPDRFSGHQFPNYSSELNVNALLLGDSALYLCASSSAGTSGRMNTQYFGPGTRLTVL.